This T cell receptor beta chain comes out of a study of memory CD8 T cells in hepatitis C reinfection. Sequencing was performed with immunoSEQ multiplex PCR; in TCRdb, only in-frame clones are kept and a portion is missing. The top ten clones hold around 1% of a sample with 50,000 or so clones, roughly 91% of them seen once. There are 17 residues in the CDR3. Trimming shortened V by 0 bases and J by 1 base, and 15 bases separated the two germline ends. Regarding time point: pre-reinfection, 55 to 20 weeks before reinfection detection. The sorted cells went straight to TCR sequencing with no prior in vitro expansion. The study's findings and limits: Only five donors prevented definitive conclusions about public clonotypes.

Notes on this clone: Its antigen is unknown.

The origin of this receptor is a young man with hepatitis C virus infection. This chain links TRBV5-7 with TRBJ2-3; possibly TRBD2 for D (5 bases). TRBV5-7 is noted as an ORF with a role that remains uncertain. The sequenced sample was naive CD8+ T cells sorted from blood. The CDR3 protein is CASSLGGPSIGTDTQYF. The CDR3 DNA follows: TGTGCCAGCAGCTTGGGCGGGCCTAGTATTGGCACAGATACGCAGTATTTT.